This T cell receptor (beta chain) emerged from a study of control samples from healthy donors and cancer patients. The assay was immunoSEQ multiplex PCR, and TCRdb's table has in-frame clones only and misses some. The repertoire holds just under 100,000 clones, with 93% as singletons. Trimming left V 4 bases short and J 6 bases short, with 13 bases between. There are 14 residues in the CDR3. The germline V gene encodes CDR1 MNHEY and CDR2 SVGAGI. The chain recombines TRBV6-5 with TRBJ2-1, with D perhaps assigned TRBD1 or TRBD2 (7 bases each). Sequencing used blood. The receptor comes from a man aged 18 to 35 in good health. The CDR3 region has the DNA TGTGCCAGCAGTTCGGGCAGGGGGGGCAATGAGCAGTTCTTC. It codes for CASSSGRGGNEQFF.